These 19 T cell receptor beta chains came from one sample sequenced in a study of T cell responses to AZD1222 COVID-19 vaccine. TCRdb's copy holds only in-frame clones and misses some; the assay was immunoSEQ multiplex PCR. The profile shows 120,000 or so clones, roughly 82% of them singletons. Here the sequenced sample was peripheral blood, taken 28 days after the second AZD1222 dose. All receptors derive from an adult who received the AZD1222 COVID-19 vaccine.

This clone was recorded only once. The rearrangement links TRBV7-2 to TRBJ2-1; D possibly matches TRBD1 or TRBD2 (7 bases each). This CDR3 comprises 19 residues. V was trimmed by 7 bases and J by 0 bases, leaving 25 bases between them. The germline V gene encodes CDR1 SGHTA and CDR2 FQGNSA. The CDR3 sequence: CASNFWEGASGSSYNEQFF. The CDR3 DNA follows: TGTGCCAGCAATTTCTGGGAGGGGGCCTCAGGGAGCTCCTACAATGAGCAGTTCTTC.

This chain links TRBV2 with TRBJ2-3, with 9 bases fitting TRBD2. The CDR3 extends over 15 amino acids. Looked up from germline, CDR1 is SNHLY and CDR2 is FYNNEI. The V segment lost 7 bases and the J segment 3 bases; nucleotides outside the gene matches: 8. The CDR3: CASTKRSGGTDTQYF. As DNA, the CDR3 is TGTGCCAGCACCAAGCGGAGCGGGGGGACAGATACGCAGTATTTT. Filled out from reference TRBV2 and TRBJ2-3, the complete variable domain reads EPEVTQTPSHQVTQMGQEVILRCVPISNHLYFYWYRQILGQKVEFLVSFYNNEISEKSEIFDDQFSVERPDGSNFTLKIRSTKLEDSAMYFCASTKRSGGTDTQYFGPGTRLTVL.

The V call is TRBV28, the J call TRBJ1-3; D unresolved. The CDR3 totals 13 residues. Germline assignment: CDR1 MDHEN and CDR2 SYDVKM. The V gene lost 3 bases and the J gene lost 0 bases, with 3 bases spanning the gap. The CDR3 region has the DNA TGTGCCAGCAGTTTGGTCTCTGGAAACACCATATATTTT. Translated: CASSLVSGNTIYF.

This rearrangement joins TRBV11-2 to TRBJ1-2; D is perhaps TRBD1 (5 bases). CDR1 SGHAT and CDR2 FQNNGV come from the germline V gene. V lost 5 bases, J lost 1 base, and 14 bases lay in between. The CDR3 spans 15 residues. In nucleotides, the CDR3 is TGTGCCAGCAGCCCGTATACCGACAGTAACTATGGCTACACCTTC. The encoded protein is CASSPYTDSNYGYTF.

This chain uses TRBV19 with TRBJ1-1; tentative D call: TRBD1 (5 bases). The CDR3 length is 17 residues. V was pared by 5 bases and J by 0 bases, with 19 bases between. Germline loops: CDR1 LNHDA, CDR2 SQIVND (reference sequence). CDR3 residues: CASSPRQFLSMNTEAFF. In DNA, the CDR3 is TGTGCCAGTAGTCCCCGACAGTTTCTATCTATGAACACTGAAGCTTTCTTT.

This clone was seen ten or more times. V usage is TRBV4-2 and J usage is TRBJ1-5; D is unclear. Trimming pared 0 bases from V and 1 base from J, leaving 10 bases between. Per germline, CDR1 LGHNA and CDR2 YNFKEQ. This CDR3 has 16 amino acids. The CDR3 sequence is CASSQESSWSNQPQHF. The CDR3 nucleotides are TGTGCCAGCAGCCAAGAGAGCAGCTGGAGCAATCAGCCCCAGCATTTT.

The chain joins TRBV7-9 to TRBJ2-7, with TRBD1 matching over 7 bases. The junction had 9 bases not matched to a gene; V was cut back by 5 bases and J by 5 bases. Germline V gene data show CDR1 as SEHNR and CDR2 as FQNEAQ (reference sequence). The CDR3 is made up of 14 amino acids. CDR3: CASSDQTGDDEQYF. The CDR3 region has the DNA TGTGCCAGCAGCGACCAAACAGGGGACGACGAGCAGTACTTC.

This sequence joins TRBV19 and TRBJ1-2; no definite D call. The CDR3 extends over 14 amino acids. Trimming cost V 2 bases and J 2 bases, with 9 bases left between them. The germline gives CDR1 LNHDA, CDR2 SQIVND (reference sequence). CDR3 sequence reads: CASSISVGNYGYTF. CDR3 DNA sequence: TGTGCCAGTAGTATAAGTGTGGGGAACTATGGCTACACCTTC.

The J gene is TRBJ1-5, the V gene TRBV30; 7 nucleotides agree with TRBD1. V was pared by 1 base and J by 5 bases, with 2 bases of the junction left unmatched. CDR1 GTSNPN and CDR2 SVGIG come from the germline V gene (reference sequence). This CDR3 is 13 amino acids long. The CDR3 DNA follows: TGTGCCTGGAGTGGACAGGGTGATCAGCCCCAGCATTTT. Encoded protein: CAWSGQGDQPQHF.

V usage is TRBV6-5 and J usage is TRBJ2-3; D might be TRBD1 (6 bases). The germline V and J ends were trimmed by 6 bases and 0 bases, with 10 bases remaining between them. The CDR3 loop spans 14 amino acids. The germline V gene has CDR1 MNHEY and CDR2 SVGAGI. The CDR3 sequence: CASRDSSSTDTQYF. CDR3 in DNA: TGTGCCAGCAGGGACAGCTCCAGCACAGATACGCAGTATTTT.

The chain is built from TRBV5-8 and TRBJ1-5; D is unresolved. V was cut by 4 bases and J by 3 bases, with 5 bases left in between. The length of the CDR3 is 12 residues. Per germline, CDR1 SGHTS and CDR2 YDEGEE. The CDR3 sequence is CASSQTNQPQHF. The CDR3, as DNA: TGTGCCAGCAGCCAGACCAATCAGCCCCAGCATTTT.

This chain links TRBV6-5 with TRBJ1-3; 9 nucleotides match TRBD1. The germline CDR1 and CDR2 sequences are MNHEY and SVGAGI. V lost 6 bases to trimming and J lost 2 bases; unmatched junction nucleotides: 5. This CDR3 spans 15 amino acids. CDR3 nucleotides: TGTGCCAGCAGACACCGGGACAGGGCTGGAAACACCATATATTTT. As protein: CASRHRDRAGNTIYF.

The J gene is TRBJ2-7, the V gene TRBV13, with TRBD1 matching over 9 bases. This CDR3 has 15 amino acids. Germline trimming cut 1 base from V and 4 bases from J; bases unmatched to any gene: 5. The germline CDR1 and CDR2 sequences are PRHDT and FYEKMQ (reference sequence). CDR3 sequence (DNA): TGTGCCAGCAGCTTAGACGGGACAGGGTTATACGAGCAGTACTTC. Protein product: CASSLDGTGLYEQYF.

The chain has TRBV6-6 and TRBJ1-2; weak D call: TRBD1 (6 bases). The CDR3 spans 14 residues. CDR1 is MNHNY and CDR2 is SVGAGI in the germline V gene (reference sequence). V was pared by 4 bases and J by 4 bases, with 13 bases between. The CDR3 protein is CASSFTGTFYGYTF. For the CDR3, the DNA is TGTGCCAGCAGTTTTACCGGGACATTCTATGGCTACACCTTC.

The CDR3 DNA sequence: TGTGCCAGCAGCCATGGAAGGAGCTATGGCTACACCTTC. Its protein product is CASSHGRSYGYTF. This chain connects TRBV9 to TRBJ1-2, with D unclear. The V and J ends lost 4 bases and 4 bases respectively, with 11 bases between them. Germline CDR1 and CDR2: SGDLS and YYNGEE. The CDR3 consists of 13 residues.

The chain couples TRBV3-1 (or the pseudogene TRBV3-2) to TRBJ1-1, with TRBD1 matching 7 bases. The CDR3 runs to 13 residues. V shed 0 bases and J 10 bases; nucleotides not matched to a gene: 5. Germline V CDR1 and CDR2: LGHDT, YNNKEL (reference sequence). CDR3 protein: CASSQDRGLGAFF. The CDR3 DNA follows: TGTGCCAGCAGCCAAGATAGGGGGCTAGGAGCTTTCTTT.

This clone came up a few times. At one boundary the junction diverges from the germline segment, which might be a read error. The V call is TRBV7-7, the J call TRBJ1-1; possibly TRBD1 for D (6 bases). Per germline, CDR1 SSHAT and CDR2 FNYEAQ (reference sequence). This CDR3 contains 14 residues. The CDR3 bases are TGTGCTAGCAGCCCTCTGACAGGGAACACTGAAGCTTTCTTT. Translation gives CASSPLTGNTEAFF.

This chain links TRBV2 with TRBJ2-6; D is tentatively TRBD1 or TRBD2 (5 bases each). V gave up 10 bases and J gave up 0 bases, with 16 bases separating them. Per the germline V gene, CDR1 is SNHLY and CDR2 is FYNNEI. CDR3 size: 16 residues. Here the CDR3 reads CAINRDGNSGANVLTF. The CDR3, as DNA: TGTGCCATCAACCGGGACGGCAACTCTGGGGCCAACGTCCTGACTTTC.

The chain employs TRBV24-1 and TRBJ2-4; 10 bases fit TRBD1. The CDR3 contains 15 residues. Germline CDR1 is KGHDR and CDR2 is SFDVKD. V gave up 3 bases and J gave up 7 bases; unmatched junction bases: 5. The CDR3, as DNA: TGTGCCACCAGTGATACGGGACAGGGGACGAACATTCAGTACTTC. Translation: CATSDTGQGTNIQYF.